One TCR beta chain is described in this entry. Its antigen is undetermined. V shed 6 bases and J shed 5 bases, with 17 bases lying between them. This CDR3 comprises 14 residues. CDR1 and CDR2 (germline): LNHNV, YYDKDF (reference sequence). Use of 60 Vbeta and 13 Jbeta primers characterized the PCR. TCRdb's table, derived via immunoSEQ multiplex PCR, lists solely in-frame clones and lacks some. The table includes fewer than 200,000 clones, approximately 79% detected once. The data are from a study of cytomegalovirus exposure and HLA in healthy donors. As for the study in general: The early release's HLA-typed donors yielded some 85 million unique TCRs.

The study, taken as a whole, reports: A later examination showed that TCR association rates differed by HLA locus, with DRB1 most and HLA-C fewest.

The clonotype originates from a woman in her thirties or forties in good health and CMV-seronegative. This chain links TRBV15 with TRBJ2-7, with a possible D match to TRBD2 (6 bases). The sequenced sample consisted of PBMCs. CDR3 bases: TGTGCCACCAGGGAGCGGGTCTCCCAAGACGAGCAGTACTTC. Protein: CATRERVSQDEQYF.